What follows are 6 T cell receptor beta chains derived from one specimen sequenced in a study of blood T cell repertoires in COVID-19. Clones were sequenced by immunoSEQ multiplex PCR, and TCRdb holds only the in-frame ones, with some missing. The sample holds some 70,000 clones, nearly 90% seen once. Sequenced input: peripheral blood. These receptors were collected from a woman aged 45-60 years with COVID-19, enrolled during active disease.

This chain connects TRBV27 to TRBJ2-7, with TRBD2 identical over 9 bases. The CDR3 consists of 12 residues. V gave up 9 bases and J gave up 3 bases; unmatched junction bases: 3. From germline, CDR1 is MNHEY and CDR2 SMNVEV (reference sequence). The CDR3 here is CASSGGIYEQYF. DNA of the CDR3: TGTGCCAGTAGCGGGGGAATCTACGAGCAGTACTTC.

The rearrangement joins TRBV6-5 to TRBJ2-7; the match to TRBD1 covers 7 bases. There are 14 residues in the CDR3. V lost 8 bases and J lost 0; bases outside the gene matches: 7. From germline, CDR1 is MNHEY and CDR2 SVGAGI. CDR3 nucleotide sequence: TGTGCCAGCTCCCGTGACAGGGACTCCTACGAGCAGTACTTC. Protein sequence: CASSRDRDSYEQYF.

The chain recombines TRBV5-1 with TRBJ2-7, with 7 bases aligning to TRBD1. This CDR3 region has 14 residues. The J segment lost 4 bases and the V segment lost 0 bases, leaving 4 bases of the junction unmatched. CDR1 and CDR2 from the germline V gene are SGHRS and YFSETQ. In DNA form, the CDR3 reads TGCGCCAGCAGCTTGGAGGGGGACAGTTACGAGCAGTACTTC. The encoded protein is CASSLEGDSYEQYF. Full variable domain (remainder filled in from reference TRBV5-1 and TRBJ2-7): KAGVTQTPRYLIKTRGQQVTLSCSPISGHRSVSWYQQTPGQGLQFLFEYFSETQRNKGNFPGRFSGRQFSNSRSEMNVSTLELGDSALYLCASSLEGDSYEQYFGPGTRLTVT.

This sequence joins TRBV10-1 and TRBJ2-7; 11 positions match TRBD2. This CDR3 comprises 14 residues. Trimming at V came to 4 bases and at J to 2 bases, leaving 1 base not matched to a gene. CDR1 WNHNN and CDR2 SYGVQD come from the germline V gene (reference sequence). CDR3 sequence (DNA): TGCGCCAGCAGTGCGACTAGCGGGGCCTACGAGCAGTACTTC. Its protein is CASSATSGAYEQYF.

This clone was found once. The CDR3 loop is CASSLGLGDTGELFF. For the CDR3, the DNA is TGTGCCAGCAGCTTGGGACTAGGAGACACCGGGGAGCTGTTTTTT. The chain employs TRBV7-8 and TRBJ2-2; 8 bases map to TRBD2. This CDR3 comprises 15 residues. Germline V gene sequence: CDR1 SGHVS, CDR2 FQNEAQ. The V and J ends lost 3 bases and 3 bases, in that order; junction bases with no gene match: 3.

The table lists this clone with a few counts. The chain employs TRBV18 and TRBJ2-1, with TRBD2 matching over 9 bases. Germline V gives CDR1 KGHSH, CDR2 LQKENI. The CDR3 spans 14 residues. V trimming: 4 bases; J trimming: 5 bases; junction bases outside the gene matches: 3. CDR3 sequence: CASSRAGGNNEQFF. DNA for the CDR3: TGTGCCAGCTCACGAGCGGGAGGAAACAATGAGCAGTTCTTC.